The 21 T cell receptor beta chains below were found in one sample sequenced in a study of T cells in women clearing cervical HPV infection. Sequencing was performed with immunoSEQ multiplex PCR; in TCRdb, only in-frame clones are kept and a portion is missing. This listing includes about 33,000 clones. Sequencing input: blood buffy coat. The receptors were gathered from a woman aged 18-70 years with a cervical HPV16 infection that either progressed to CIN3+ or cleared (not recorded which).

Details on this clone: The read ends 3 residues early relative to the CDR3; the germline J gene fills the gap. The chain recombines TRBV28 with TRBJ2-3, with unresolved D. This CDR3 comprises 12 residues. The germline V gene has CDR1 MDHEN and CDR2 SYDVKM. The DNA read from the CDR3 is TGTGCCAGCAGTCTGGTGGGCTCCACG. Its protein product is CASSLVGST. The whole CDR3 is CASSLVGSTQYF.

A word on this clone: One junction end disagrees with the germline gene, perhaps due to a read error. Read coverage stops 3 residues before the CDR3 terminus; the germline J gene supplies the remainder. The V call is TRBV6-1, the J call TRBJ2-2, with D maybe TRBD1 (6 bases). The CDR3 runs to 12 residues. Looked up from germline, CDR1 is MNHNS and CDR2 is SASEGT. CDR3 protein: CTSSDWGRELFF. CDR3 DNA (partial): TGTACCAGCAGTGATTGGGGGCGAGAG.

Details on this clone: The CDR3 is cut off 3 residues early in the read; its end comes from the germline J gene. The J gene is TRBJ2-3, the V gene TRBV5-1; TRBD1 aligns across 9 bases. The CDR3 totals 15 residues. Trimming took 4 bases from V and 4 from J; bases not matched to a gene: 7. Germline assignment: CDR1 SGHRS and CDR2 YFSETQ. CDR3 DNA, as far as it was read: TGCGCCAGCAGCGACGGGACAGGGAGCGCAGATACG. Amino acid sequence: CASSDGTGSADT. The whole CDR3 protein is CASSDGTGSADTQYF.

On this clone: The CDR3 end is not reached by the read, which stops 3 residues before it; the germline J gene fills it in. The rearrangement uses TRBV20-1 and TRBJ1-3; D unresolved. V lost 1 base and J 0 bases, leaving 10 bases between the germline ends. The CDR3 is 15 amino acids. Germline loops: CDR1 DFQATT, CDR2 SNEGSKA (reference sequence). CDR3 DNA, as far as it was read: TGCAGTGCTAGAGGGTTCTCTAACTCTGGAAACACC. This codes for CSARGFSNSGNT. The complete CDR3 sequence is CSARGFSNSGNTIYF.

Here the CDR3 reads CATGLDNSPLHF. The sequenced part of the CDR3 DNA is TGTGCCACCGGGTTAGATAATTCACCC. The rearrangement joins TRBV11-2 to TRBJ1-6; D ambiguous. The read is 3 residues too short to cover the CDR3 end, so that end is filled in from the germline J gene. This CDR3 spans 12 amino acids. Germline V gene lookup returns CDR1 SGHAT and CDR2 FQNNGV. V was pared by 10 bases and J by 5 bases, with 9 bases between. Full variable domain (outside the CDR3, taken from reference TRBV11-2 and TRBJ1-6): EAGVAQSPRYKIIEKRQSVAFWCNPISGHATLYWYQQILGQGPKLLIQFQNNGVVDDSQLPKDRFSAERLKGVDSTLKIQPAKLEDSAVYLCATGLDNSPLHFGNGTRLTVT.

Details on this clone: The read falls 3 residues short of the CDR3 end, and the missing part is taken from the germline J gene. The chain uses TRBV10-3 and TRBJ2-1; TRBD2 is a possible D gene (5 bases). Trimming cost V 2 bases and J 7 bases, with 12 bases left between them. The CDR3 is 14 amino acids. In germline, CDR1 is ENHRY, CDR2 SYGVKD. The part of the CDR3 DNA that was read is TGTGCCATCAGTGAGGTCGGGGTGGGAAATGAG. Its translation: CAISEVGVGNE. The full CDR3 protein is CAISEVGVGNEQFF.

A remark on this clone: Read coverage stops 3 residues before the CDR3 terminus; the germline J gene supplies the remainder. This chain joins TRBV20-1 and TRBJ2-1; a weak D match, TRBD2 (5 bases). Per germline, CDR1 DFQATT and CDR2 SNEGSKA (reference sequence). CDR3 length: 14 amino acids. Trimming took off 1 base at V and 2 bases at J, with 9 bases between the two ends. Incomplete CDR3 DNA: TGCAGTGCTAGAGTTGGCGGGCCCTACAATGAG. Its translation is CSARVGGPYNE. The whole CDR3 reads CSARVGGPYNEQFF.

Turning to this clone: Read coverage stops 3 residues before the CDR3 terminus; the germline J gene supplies the remainder. V is TRBV7-2 and J is TRBJ2-3; TRBD2 matches 7 bases. CDR3 length: 14 residues. V trimming: 4 bases; J trimming: 2 bases; junction bases outside the gene matches: 3. Germline values: CDR1 SGHTA, CDR2 FQGNSA. The sequenced part of the CDR3 DNA is TGTGCCAGCAGCTGGGCGGGGGTCACAGATACG. This translates into CASSWAGVTDT. The entire CDR3 protein is CASSWAGVTDTQYF.

In the case of this clone: The observed sequence ends 3 residues before the CDR3 terminus, with the missing tail filled in from the germline J gene. The chain employs TRBV15 and TRBJ2-4; a weak D match, TRBD1 (5 bases). The V gene's germline CDR1 is LNHNV and CDR2 YYDKDF (reference sequence). V dropped 1 base and J dropped 9 bases, with 10 bases sitting between them. The CDR3 sequence is 13 residues long. The CDR3 loop is CATSRGPGIIQYF. CDR3 DNA, as far as it was read: TGTGCCACCAGCAGAGGCCCAGGGATCATT.

Comments on this clone: The read finishes 3 residues shy of the CDR3 end, and the germline J gene is used to complete it. The rearrangement uses TRBV7-9 and TRBJ2-7; D not certain. CDR3 size: 12 residues. Trimming removed 5 bases from V and 6 bases from J, with 11 bases in between. Germline values: CDR1 SEHNR, CDR2 FQNEAQ (reference sequence). CDR3 sequence: CASSPPRVEQYF. Partial CDR3 DNA: TGTGCCAGCAGCCCCCCAAGGGTCGAG.

Points on this clone: The read ends 3 residues shy of where the CDR3 ends; the end is completed using the germline J gene. The rearrangement joins TRBV7-2 to TRBJ1-4; weak D call: TRBD1 (6 bases). The CDR3 sequence is 13 residues long. The V gene's germline CDR1 is SGHTA and CDR2 FQGNSA. CDR3 in amino acids: CASSQDRNSPLFF. The CDR3 DNA, read in part, is TGTGCCAGCAGCCAAGACAGGAATTCACCA.

As regards this clone: From the germline J gene comes the end of the CDR3, since the read stops 3 residues before it. The genes are TRBV2 and TRBJ1-6; 7 bases agree with TRBD1. Looked up from germline, CDR1 is SNHLY and CDR2 is FYNNEI. CDR3 size: 13 residues. V shed 10 bases and J 10 bases; nucleotides not matched to a gene: 10. CDR3 DNA (partial): TGTGCCATCTCCGGACAGGTTGGATCACCC. It is translated as CAISGQVGSP. The complete CDR3 protein is CAISGQVGSPLHF.

Points on this clone: The CDR3 extends 3 residues past the end of the read, so its final part is completed from the germline J gene. The gene calls are TRBV2 and TRBJ1-2; no reliable D call. Germline V gene lookup returns CDR1 SNHLY and CDR2 FYNNEI. V dropped 2 bases and J dropped 4 bases, with 11 bases sitting between them. CDR3 length: 14 amino acids. The CDR3: CASSENRNSYGYTF. The covered CDR3 bases are TGTGCCAGCAGTGAAAACAGAAACTCCTATGGC.

The CDR3 DNA, read in part, is TGTGCCAGCAGCTTCAGCTCCTACGGG. As protein: CASSFSSYG. The entire CDR3 protein is CASSFSSYGYTF. The V gene is TRBV7-9, the J gene TRBJ1-2, with D uncertain. The read ends 3 residues shy of where the CDR3 ends; the end is completed using the germline J gene. Germline CDR1 reads SEHNR; CDR2 reads FQNEAQ (reference sequence). CDR3 size: 12 residues.

To note about this clone: Read coverage stops 3 residues before the CDR3 terminus; the germline J gene supplies the remainder. The chain joins TRBV4-1 to TRBJ2-1; 13 bases are shared with TRBD2. Germline CDR1 reads MGHRA; CDR2 reads YSYEKL. Trimming cost V 3 bases and J 0 bases; bases outside gene matches: 5. There are 18 residues in the CDR3. The CDR3 region is CASSQGGLAGRSYNEQFF. Partial CDR3 DNA: TGCGCCAGCAGCCAGGGGGGACTAGCGGGACGCTCCTACAATGAG.

With respect to this clone: The sequenced fragment ends 3 residues before the CDR3 boundary, so the rest is inferred from the germline J gene. The V and J genes are TRBV30 and TRBJ1-1; 8 positions match TRBD1. V was clipped by 6 bases and J by 0 bases; unmatched bases: 15. The CDR3 is made up of 17 amino acids. Germline values: CDR1 GTSNPN, CDR2 SVGIG (reference sequence). Partial CDR3 DNA: TGTGCCTGTCCTCGTTCCGACAGGGGTGGAATGAACACTGAA. It is translated as CACPRSDRGGMNTE. From start to end, the CDR3 is CACPRSDRGGMNTEAFF.

A word on this clone: Coverage ceases 3 residues before the CDR3 finishes, and the germline J gene fills in the end. The chain combines TRBV29-1 with TRBJ2-1; 7 bases map to TRBD1. This CDR3 comprises 12 residues. In germline, CDR1 is SQVTM, CDR2 ANQGSEA. With 6 bases clipped from V and 8 bases from J, the junction kept 7 bases outside the gene matches. The CDR3 here is CSVAHRGDEQFF. Incomplete CDR3 DNA: TGCAGCGTCGCGCACAGGGGAGATGAG.

As regards this clone: The read ends 3 residues before the CDR3 terminus; that terminus is restored from the germline J gene. J is TRBJ1-6 and V is TRBV2, with 8 nucleotides matching TRBD1. Trimming removed 8 bases from V and 6 bases from J; junction bases left unmatched: 12. The CDR3 spans 16 residues. Germline V gene lookup returns CDR1 SNHLY and CDR2 FYNNEI. The part of the CDR3 DNA that was read is TGTGCCAGCCGTCTAGTCGCAGGGGGCCGTAATTCACCC. Encoded protein: CASRLVAGGRNSP. Given in full, the CDR3 is CASRLVAGGRNSPLHF.

As to this clone: The read comes to an end 3 residues before the CDR3 does, leaving the germline J gene to fill in the end. The chain combines TRBV7-9 with TRBJ1-3; the D is unclear. Per germline, CDR1 SEHNR and CDR2 FQNEAQ (reference sequence). V was cut by 5 bases and J by 2 bases, with 13 bases left in between. The CDR3 totals 15 residues. The CDR3 sequence: CASSPRASAGNTIYF. The sequenced part of the CDR3 DNA is TGTGCCAGCAGCCCAAGGGCAAGTGCTGGAAACACC.

A note on this clone: The missing CDR3 end, 3 residues past where the read stops, is filled in from the germline J gene. The genes are TRBV7-2 and TRBJ1-2, with D hard to call. Looked up from germline, CDR1 is SGHTA and CDR2 is FQGNSA. The CDR3 spans 14 residues. The sequenced CDR3 bases are TGTGCCAGCAGTGGAGCGGGCTCCTACAATGAC. As protein: CASSGAGSYND. The full CDR3 is CASSGAGSYNDYTF.

Points on this clone: Read coverage stops 3 residues before the CDR3 terminus; the germline J gene supplies the remainder. The chain employs TRBV2 and TRBJ1-2; 7 bases agree with TRBD1. Germline V gene lookup returns CDR1 SNHLY and CDR2 FYNNEI. With 2 bases clipped from V and 1 base from J, the junction kept 4 bases outside the gene matches. CDR3 length: 15 amino acids. CDR3 bases read: TGTGCCAGCAGTGAACGACAGGGTCATAACTATGGC. Its protein product is CASSERQGHNYG. The CDR3, in full, reads CASSERQGHNYGYTF.